These 32 T cell receptor beta chains were all obtained from the same sample, sequenced in a study of blood T cell repertoires in COVID-19. The table came from immunoSEQ multiplex PCR; TCRdb's copy has only in-frame clones and leaves some out. The sample consists of some 150,000 clones, 65% to 85% of them appearing once. The sequencing sample was made of peripheral blood. Receptors originate from a human donor in a cohort sampled during active COVID-19.

A single count supports this clone. The chain combines TRBV7-8 with TRBJ1-2; TRBD1 matches at 8 bases. With 2 bases clipped from V and 4 bases from J, the junction kept 6 bases outside the gene matches. This CDR3 comprises 15 residues. The germline gives CDR1 SGHVS, CDR2 FQNEAQ. In nucleotides, the CDR3 is TGTGCCAGCAGCTTATCCGCAGGGGGCGGCTATGGCTACACCTTC. Amino acids: CASSLSAGGGYGYTF. Supplemented by reference TRBV7-8 and TRBJ1-2, the full variable domain reads GAGVSQSPRYKVAKRGQDVALRCDPISGHVSLFWYQQALGQGPEFLTYFQNEAQLDKSGLPSDRFFAERPEGSVSTLKIQRTQQEDSAVYLCASSLSAGGGYGYTFGSGTRLTVV.

V usage is TRBV4-2 and J usage is TRBJ1-2, with a possible D match to TRBD1 (5 bases). The germline V gene has CDR1 LGHNA and CDR2 YNFKEQ. This CDR3 has 16 amino acids. Trimming pared 6 bases from V and 0 bases from J, leaving 17 bases between. The CDR3 loop reads CASSLRRGYSNYGYTF. CDR3 bases: TGTGCCAGCAGTCTAAGAAGGGGCTACTCTAACTATGGCTACACCTTC.

The table lists this clone with a few counts. The V and J genes are TRBV23-1 and TRBJ1-2, with 8 bases identical to TRBD1. TRBV23-1 is recorded as an ORF, its role being uncertain. This CDR3 comprises 18 residues. The trim removed 0 bases at V and 1 base at J, leaving 10 bases unmatched. The CDR3: CASSQSSLRDRLNYGYTF. CDR3 bases: TGCGCCAGCAGTCAATCTTCGCTCCGGGACAGGCTTAACTATGGCTACACCTTC.

V and J are TRBV27 and TRBJ2-5; 7 bases agree with TRBD1. CDR1 and CDR2 from the germline V gene are MNHEY and SMNVEV (reference sequence). The CDR3 runs 12 residues. The trim removed 6 bases at V and 5 bases at J, leaving 3 bases unmatched. CDR3 sequence reads: CASSPTGETQYF. For the CDR3, the DNA is TGTGCCAGCAGCCCGACAGGGGAGACCCAGTACTTC.

The chain couples TRBV3-1 (or the pseudogene TRBV3-2) to TRBJ1-2; D remains ambiguous. The CDR3 consists of 15 residues. Trimming shortened V by 4 bases and J by 5 bases, and 17 bases separated the two germline ends. Germline CDR1 is LGHDT and CDR2 is YNNKEL (reference sequence). DNA for the CDR3: TGTGCCAGCAGCCCCTCTTCCCGGGTCTCGTATGGCTACACCTTC. Translation: CASSPSSRVSYGYTF.

The genes are TRBV21-1 and TRBJ2-7; TRBD1 was called by the table and not checked on the DNA. TRBV21-1 is noted as a pseudogene. This CDR3 contains 16 residues. CDR3 DNA: TGTGCCAGCCGCCTACCGGGACATGAGAGCCCGAACGAGCAGTACTTC. Its translation is CASRLPGHESPNEQYF.

This rearrangement joins TRBV7-3 to TRBJ2-7, with D tentatively TRBD1 (5 bases). Trimming removed 6 bases at V and 5 bases at J, with 23 bases between. The CDR3 runs to 16 residues. Germline CDR1 reads SGHTA; CDR2 reads FQGTGA. CDR3 DNA sequence: TGTGCCAGCAGATTAGAAGAACAGGTTTTTTTCCACGAGCAGTACTTC. Amino acids: CASRLEEQVFFHEQYF.

The chain uses TRBV6-5 and TRBJ1-2, with TRBD1 matching 8 bases. The CDR3 covers 15 residues. The germline V gene has CDR1 MNHEY and CDR2 SVGAGI. J was trimmed by 4 bases and V by 7 bases; bases with no gene match: 11. CDR3 amino acids: CASTPGQGRSYGYTF. The CDR3, as DNA: TGTGCCAGCACCCCAGGACAGGGAAGAAGCTATGGCTACACCTTC.

This chain connects TRBV6-6 to TRBJ2-1; 11 bases align to TRBD2. Per germline, CDR1 MNHNY and CDR2 SVGAGI (reference sequence). V was clipped by 3 bases and J by 2 bases; unmatched bases: 3. CDR3 length: 16 amino acids. Here the CDR3 reads CASSYTSGGTYNEQFF. The DNA of the CDR3 is TGTGCCAGCAGTTATACTAGCGGGGGAACCTACAATGAGCAGTTCTTC.

The J gene is TRBJ2-5, the V gene TRBV2; 8 positions agree with TRBD2. Germline CDR1 is SNHLY and CDR2 is FYNNEI. Trimming at V came to 6 bases and at J to 3 bases, leaving 6 bases not matched to a gene. This CDR3 spans 14 amino acids. The CDR3 loop is CASSAGGNKETQYF. DNA of the CDR3: TGTGCCAGCAGCGCGGGGGGTAATAAAGAGACCCAGTACTTC.

This clone came up once. J is TRBJ2-7 and V is TRBV11-3; TRBD1 is a possible D gene (5 bases). This CDR3 contains 15 residues. CDR1 and CDR2 from the germline V gene are SGHNT and YENEEA. Between the trimmed V and J ends, which lost 1 base and 4 bases, there was a span of 14 bases. The CDR3 loop is CASSLGQGVGYEQYF. CDR3 in DNA: TGTGCCAGCAGCTTAGGGCAAGGGGTTGGATACGAGCAGTACTTC.

The chain links TRBV6-5 to TRBJ1-6; D is unclear. The germline V gene encodes CDR1 MNHEY and CDR2 SVGAGI. V lost 2 bases, J lost 5 bases, and 7 bases lay in between. The CDR3 has 14 amino acids. Here the CDR3 reads CASSYQTHNSPLHF. The CDR3 nucleotides are TGTGCCAGCAGTTACCAAACACATAATTCACCCCTCCACTTT.

This chain links TRBV29-1 with TRBJ1-2; D may be TRBD1 (5 bases). The CDR3 contains 14 residues. V shed 3 bases and J shed 4 bases, with 15 bases lying between them. Germline CDR1 reads SQVTM; CDR2 reads ANQGSEA. The CDR3 loop is CSVESPGGGYGYTF. The CDR3 nucleotides read TGCAGCGTTGAGTCCCCGGGGGGGGGCTATGGCTACACCTTC.

The chain is built from TRBV12-3 or TRBV12-4 and TRBJ1-2; D is uncertain. The CDR3 runs to 11 residues. V shed 4 bases and J shed 8 bases, with 8 bases lying between them. The CDR3 here is CASSSMRGYTF. The CDR3 nucleotides read TGTGCCAGCAGTTCTATGAGAGGCTACACCTTC.

The V call is TRBV6-5, the J call TRBJ2-1; 9 bases are shared with TRBD1. This CDR3 is built from 14 residues. Germline loops: CDR1 MNHEY, CDR2 SVGAGI. Trimming took 8 bases from V and 7 from J; bases not matched to a gene: 9. The CDR3 spells CASGWDREVNEQFF. The CDR3 DNA follows: TGTGCCAGCGGCTGGGACAGGGAGGTGAATGAGCAGTTCTTC.

CDR3 in DNA: TGTGCCAGTAGTATGACCTCGGGGGAAGAGCAGTACTTC. It yields the protein CASSMTSGEEQYF. The chain employs TRBV19 and TRBJ2-7, with D possibly being TRBD2 (6 bases). This CDR3 region has 13 residues. Trimming pared 3 bases from V and 7 bases from J, leaving 13 bases between. CDR1 is LNHDA, CDR2 SQIVND, per germline (reference sequence). Drawing the rest from reference TRBV19 and TRBJ2-7, the complete variable domain is DGGITQSPKYLFRKEGQNVTLSCEQNLNHDAMYWYRQDPGQGLRLIYYSQIVNDFQKGDIAEGYSVSREKKESFPLTVTSAQKNPTAFYLCASSMTSGEEQYFGPGTRLTVT.

CDR3: CAIRNLAGAWNEQFF. In DNA, the CDR3 is TGTGCCATCAGGAACCTAGCGGGTGCATGGAATGAGCAGTTCTTC. The chain recombines TRBV10-3 with TRBJ2-1; 8 nucleotides agree with TRBD2. Germline values: CDR1 ENHRY, CDR2 SYGVKD. This CDR3 has 15 residues. Trimming removed 6 bases from V and 7 bases from J; junction bases left unmatched: 11.

The chain links TRBV5-1 to TRBJ1-1; weak D call: TRBD1 (6 bases). CDR3 length: 13 amino acids. The V gene lost 7 bases and the J gene lost 4 bases, with 14 bases spanning the gap. CDR1 is SGHRS, CDR2 YFSETQ, per germline. CDR3 bases: TGCGCCAGCGGGGAACAGGGTTTCACTGAAGCTTTCTTT. Protein sequence: CASGEQGFTEAFF.

The chain has TRBV19 and TRBJ2-7, with D uncertain. The CDR3 has 15 residues. V was shortened by 8 bases and J by 2 bases, with 19 bases between the two germline ends. Per the germline V gene, CDR1 is LNHDA and CDR2 is SQIVND (reference sequence). This chain's CDR3 is CASGRVQLFPYEQYF. The CDR3, as DNA: TGTGCCAGTGGCCGGGTCCAACTATTCCCCTACGAGCAGTACTTC.

This rearrangement joins TRBV5-1 to TRBJ2-1, with 10 bases aligning to TRBD2. Germline trimming cut 3 bases from V and 6 bases from J; bases unmatched to any gene: 6. Germline CDR1 is SGHRS and CDR2 is YFSETQ. The CDR3 has 15 amino acids. CDR3 sequence: CASSSGLAVTNEQFF. In nucleotides, the CDR3 is TGCGCCAGCAGCTCTGGACTAGCGGTTACCAATGAGCAGTTCTTC.

The chain combines TRBV5-5 with TRBJ1-2, with 7 bases that match TRBD1. V lost 3 bases to trimming and J lost 5 bases; unmatched junction nucleotides: 7. The CDR3 runs 14 residues. Germline V CDR1 and CDR2: SGHKS, YYEKEE (reference sequence). Here the CDR3 DNA reads TGTGCCAGCAGCTCCGAGACAGGGACTTATGGCTACACCTTC. Protein: CASSSETGTYGYTF.

V and J are TRBV20-1 and TRBJ2-5; a possible D gene is TRBD1 (6 bases). The CDR3 is 11 amino acids. CDR1 DFQATT and CDR2 SNEGSKA come from the germline V gene (reference sequence). Trimming took 3 bases from V and 5 from J, leaving 7 bases between them. DNA of the CDR3: TGCAGTGCTAGTACAGGGGAGACCCAGTACTTC. Amino acids: CSASTGETQYF.

The rearrangement joins TRBV7-6 to TRBJ1-2, with D perhaps TRBD1 (6 bases). The germline V and J ends were trimmed by 1 base and 6 bases, with 12 bases remaining between them. Germline V CDR1 and CDR2: SGHVS, FNYEAQ. This CDR3 comprises 14 residues. The CDR3 sequence: CASSLVGGRNGYTF. CDR3 nucleotide sequence: TGTGCCAGCAGCTTAGTCGGGGGGCGCAATGGCTACACCTTC.

In its sample, this clone was seen once. V usage is TRBV7-9 and J usage is TRBJ2-5; 9 bases fit TRBD1. The V gene's germline CDR1 is SEHNR and CDR2 FQNEAQ (reference sequence). V dropped 5 bases and J dropped 5; count of bases not matched to a gene: 9. The CDR3 runs to 15 residues. The CDR3 here is CASSVKGQGRETQYF. The CDR3 DNA reads as TGTGCCAGCAGCGTGAAGGGACAGGGTAGGGAGACCCAGTACTTC.

This clone was picked up a small number of times. V gene TRBV6-4 combines with J gene TRBJ2-3; TRBD1 matches 9 bases. The germline V gene has CDR1 MRHNA and CDR2 SNTAGT. This CDR3 has 13 amino acids. Losses at the gene ends were 6 bases for V and 4 bases for J; bases not matched to a gene: 2. The CDR3 protein is CASSRDRADTQYF. CDR3 DNA: TGTGCCAGCAGCCGGGACAGGGCAGATACGCAGTATTTT.

The chain joins TRBV3-1 (or the pseudogene TRBV3-2) to TRBJ2-5; TRBD1 matches 12 bases. CDR1 and CDR2 (germline): LGHDT, YNNKEL (reference sequence). With 4 bases clipped from V and 5 bases from J, the junction kept 8 bases outside the gene matches. This CDR3 spans 16 amino acids. CDR3 region: CASSRGGTGGHETQYF. In DNA form, the CDR3 reads TGTGCCAGCAGCCGAGGGGGGACAGGGGGCCACGAGACCCAGTACTTC.

This chain joins TRBV24-1 and TRBJ2-7, with 7 bases lining up with TRBD1. The germline V gene has CDR1 KGHDR and CDR2 SFDVKD. The CDR3 consists of 15 residues. V was pared by 3 bases and J by 5 bases, with 9 bases of the junction left unmatched. CDR3 sequence (DNA): TGTGCCACCAGTGATCGAGGACAGGATCGCGACGAGCAGTACTTC. It specifies CATSDRGQDRDEQYF.

This chain uses TRBV3-1 (or the pseudogene TRBV3-2) with TRBJ2-3; D is ambiguous. The V gene lost 4 bases and the J gene lost 0 bases, with 14 bases spanning the gap. CDR3 size: 16 residues. CDR1 and CDR2 (germline): LGHDT, YNNKEL (reference sequence). CDR3 bases: TGTGCCAGCAGCCCCAAATTCAGGTCCAGCACAGATACGCAGTATTTT. This encodes CASSPKFRSSTDTQYF.

This chain links TRBV4-1 with TRBJ2-7; no reliable D call. There are 14 residues in the CDR3. V lost 1 base and J 3 bases, leaving 10 bases between the germline ends. Looked up from germline, CDR1 is MGHRA and CDR2 is YSYEKL. CDR3 region: CASSQGQQYYEQYF. CDR3 sequence (DNA): TGCGCCAGCAGCCAAGGACAACAGTACTACGAGCAGTACTTC.

The chain has TRBV9 and TRBJ2-1, with D tentatively TRBD1 (6 bases). Between the trimmed V and J ends, which lost 0 bases and 7 bases, there was a span of 17 bases. The CDR3 runs 16 residues. Germline assignment: CDR1 SGDLS and CDR2 YYNGEE. CDR3 DNA: TGTGCCAGCAGCGTAGGTGGTTTGAGTACAGGGAATGAGCAGTTCTTC. It encodes CASSVGGLSTGNEQFF.

The chain links TRBV19 to TRBJ2-3; 11 nucleotides align to TRBD2. CDR3 size: 16 residues. The trim removed 6 bases at V and 4 bases at J, leaving 9 bases unmatched. Germline V gene data show CDR1 as LNHDA and CDR2 as SQIVND (reference sequence). The CDR3 DNA is TGTGCCAGTAGAGCACTAGCGGGGGCCCGCCCAGATACGCAGTATTTT. Translated, it gives CASRALAGARPDTQYF.

This clone was counted a few times. The genes are TRBV12-3 or TRBV12-4 and TRBJ2-3; D remains unclear. Trimming took 2 bases from V and 4 from J, leaving 4 bases between them. The CDR3 sequence is 12 residues long. CDR3 in DNA: TGTGCCAGCAGTTTACATGCAGATACGCAGTATTTT. Its translation is CASSLHADTQYF.